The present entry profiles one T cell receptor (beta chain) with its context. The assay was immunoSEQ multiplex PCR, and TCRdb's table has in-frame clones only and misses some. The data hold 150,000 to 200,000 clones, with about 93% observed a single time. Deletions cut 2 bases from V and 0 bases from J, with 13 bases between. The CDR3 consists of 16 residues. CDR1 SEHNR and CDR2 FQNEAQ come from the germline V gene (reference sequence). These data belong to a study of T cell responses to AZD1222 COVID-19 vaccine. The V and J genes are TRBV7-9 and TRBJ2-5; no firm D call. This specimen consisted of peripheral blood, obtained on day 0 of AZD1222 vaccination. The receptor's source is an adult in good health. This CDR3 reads CASSLRQKVYQETQYF. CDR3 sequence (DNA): TGTGCCAGCAGCTTAAGGCAGAAGGTCTACCAAGAGACCCAGTACTTC. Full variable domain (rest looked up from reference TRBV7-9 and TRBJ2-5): DTGVSQNPRHKITKRGQNVTFRCDPISEHNRLYWYRQTLGQGPEFLTYFQNEAQLEKSRLLSDRFSAERPKGSFSTLEIQRTEQGDSAMYLCASSLRQKVYQETQYFGPGTRLLVL.